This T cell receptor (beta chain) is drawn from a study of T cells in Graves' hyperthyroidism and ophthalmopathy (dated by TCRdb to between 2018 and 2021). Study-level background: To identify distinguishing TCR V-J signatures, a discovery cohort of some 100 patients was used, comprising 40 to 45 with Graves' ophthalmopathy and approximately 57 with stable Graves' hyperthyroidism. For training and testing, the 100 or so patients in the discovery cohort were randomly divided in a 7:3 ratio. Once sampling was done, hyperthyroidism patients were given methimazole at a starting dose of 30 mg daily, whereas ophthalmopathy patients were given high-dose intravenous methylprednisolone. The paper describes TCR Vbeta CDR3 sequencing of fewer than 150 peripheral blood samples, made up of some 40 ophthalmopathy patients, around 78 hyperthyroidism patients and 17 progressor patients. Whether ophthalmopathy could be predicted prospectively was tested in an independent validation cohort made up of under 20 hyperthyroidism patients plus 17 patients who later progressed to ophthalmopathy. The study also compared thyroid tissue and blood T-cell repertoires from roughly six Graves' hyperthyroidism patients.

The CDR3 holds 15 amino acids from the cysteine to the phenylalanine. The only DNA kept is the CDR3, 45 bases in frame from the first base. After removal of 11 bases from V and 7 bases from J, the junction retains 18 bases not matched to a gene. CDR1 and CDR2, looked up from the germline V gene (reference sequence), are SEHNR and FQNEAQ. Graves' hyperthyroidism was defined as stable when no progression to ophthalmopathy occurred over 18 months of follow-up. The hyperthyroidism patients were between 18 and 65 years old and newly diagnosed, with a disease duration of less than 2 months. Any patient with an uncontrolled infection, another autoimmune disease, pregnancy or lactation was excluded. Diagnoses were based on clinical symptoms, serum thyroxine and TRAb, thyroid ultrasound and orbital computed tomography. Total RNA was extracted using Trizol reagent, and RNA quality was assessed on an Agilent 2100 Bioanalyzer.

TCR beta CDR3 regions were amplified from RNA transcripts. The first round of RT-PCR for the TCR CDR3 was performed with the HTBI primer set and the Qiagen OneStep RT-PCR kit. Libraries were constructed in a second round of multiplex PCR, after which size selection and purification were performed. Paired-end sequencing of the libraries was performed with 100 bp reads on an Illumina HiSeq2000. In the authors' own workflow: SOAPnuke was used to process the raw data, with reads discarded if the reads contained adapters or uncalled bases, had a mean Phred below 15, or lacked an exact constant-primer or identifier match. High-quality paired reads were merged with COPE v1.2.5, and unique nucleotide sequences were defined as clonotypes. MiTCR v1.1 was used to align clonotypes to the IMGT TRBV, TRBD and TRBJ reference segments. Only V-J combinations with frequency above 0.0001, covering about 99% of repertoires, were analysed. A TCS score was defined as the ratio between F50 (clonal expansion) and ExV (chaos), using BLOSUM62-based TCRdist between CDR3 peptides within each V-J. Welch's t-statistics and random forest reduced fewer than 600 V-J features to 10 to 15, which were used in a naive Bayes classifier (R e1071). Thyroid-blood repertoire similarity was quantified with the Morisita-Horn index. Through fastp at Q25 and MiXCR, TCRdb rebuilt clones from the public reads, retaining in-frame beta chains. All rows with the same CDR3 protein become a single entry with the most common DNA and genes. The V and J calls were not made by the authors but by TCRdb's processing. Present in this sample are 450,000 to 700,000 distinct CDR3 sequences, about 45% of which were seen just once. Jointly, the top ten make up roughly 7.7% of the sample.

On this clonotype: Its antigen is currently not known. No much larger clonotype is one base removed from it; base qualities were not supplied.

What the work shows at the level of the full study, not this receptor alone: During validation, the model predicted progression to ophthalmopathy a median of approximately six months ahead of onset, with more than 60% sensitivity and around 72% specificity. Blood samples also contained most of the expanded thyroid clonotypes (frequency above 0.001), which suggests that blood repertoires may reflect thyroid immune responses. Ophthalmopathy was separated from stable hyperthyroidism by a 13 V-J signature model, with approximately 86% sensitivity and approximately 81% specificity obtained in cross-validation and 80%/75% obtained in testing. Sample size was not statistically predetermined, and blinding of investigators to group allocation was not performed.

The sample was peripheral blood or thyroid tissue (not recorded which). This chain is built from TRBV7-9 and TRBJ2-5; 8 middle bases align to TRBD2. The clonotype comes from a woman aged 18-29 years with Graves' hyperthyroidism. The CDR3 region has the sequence CAWSVVLAVPGTQYF. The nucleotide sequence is TGTGCCTGGAGTGTTGTACTAGCGGTTCCAGGGACCCAGTACTTC.